A selection of T cell receptor beta chains follows, all from one sample in a study of vaccination effects on CD4 cells after COVID-19. The data were produced by immunoSEQ multiplex PCR, yet TCRdb's version contains in-frame clones alone and is incomplete. Here the sample spans some 20,000 clones, about 70% being singletons. No antigen has been identified for these receptors. Here the sequenced sample was CD4+ T cells from PBMCs cultured with HCoV-229E spike peptides, taken before COVID-19 vaccination. The receptors here all came from a human donor who received a COVID-19 vaccine. CDR3s include the opening cysteine and the closing phenylalanine or tryptophan. Fields, in order: V gene, clone size, J gene, D gene, CDR3 protein, CDR3 DNA. A D gene is named only where the DNA matches it firmly. Size is omitted from some rows. Given values are once, few, many or a class for expanded clones.

TRBV7-2	few	TRBJ2-7	NA	CASSFPLGVNEQYF	TGTGCCAGCAGCTTCCCCTTGGGGGTTAACGAGCAGTACTTC
TRBV2	NA	TRBJ1-5	TRBD1	CASKTDRGRNQPQHF	TGTGCCAGCAAAACGGACAGGGGAAGAAATCAGCCCCAGCATTTT
TRBV25-1	NA	TRBJ2-5	NA	CASSDWGRVPQETQYF	TGTGCCAGCAGTGACTGGGGACGGGTACCCCAAGAGACCCAGTACTTC
TRBV3-1/TRBV3-2	NA	TRBJ1-2	TRBD1	CASSPGTGGVGYTF	TGTGCCAGCAGCCCTGGGACAGGGGGCGTAGGCTACACCTTC
TRBV6-1	NA	TRBJ1-1	NA	CASSEFDGTEAFF	TGTGCCAGCAGTGAATTCGACGGTACAGAAGCTTTCTTT
TRBV4-1	NA	TRBJ1-5	NA	CASSQVALRVGSSNQPQHF	TGCGCCAGCAGCCAAGTTGCCCTAAGGGTTGGGTCGAGCAATCAGCCCCAGCATTTT
TRBV5-4	NA	TRBJ2-5	TRBD2	CASSLTTPTSGKETQYF	TGTGCCAGCAGCTTGACTACACCCACTAGCGGGAAGGAGACCCAGTACTTC
TRBV18	NA	TRBJ1-1	NA	CASSPVGGTEAFF	TGTGCCAGCTCACCAGTCGGGGGCACTGAAGCTTTCTTT
TRBV20-1	NA	TRBJ2-5	NA	CSASTSGGAETQYF	TGCAGTGCTAGTACCAGCGGAGGGGCAGAGACCCAGTACTTC
TRBV3-1/TRBV3-2	NA	TRBJ1-2	NA	CASRSLDYGYTF	TGTGCCAGCAGATCGCTCGACTATGGCTACACCTTC
TRBV12-3/TRBV12-4	few	TRBJ1-5	NA	CASSTGNGQPQHF	TGTGCCAGCAGCACAGGGAACGGGCAGCCCCAGCATTTT
TRBV5-1	NA	TRBJ2-2	NA	CASSHNNENTGELFF	TGCGCCAGCAGCCACAATAACGAGAACACCGGGGAGCTGTTTTTT
TRBV7-9	NA	TRBJ2-3	NA	CASSSGEGTDTQYF	TGTGCCAGCAGCTCTGGAGAAGGCACAGATACGCAGTATTTT
TRBV7-9	once	TRBJ1-5	NA	CASSPISEDQPQHF	TGTGCCAGCAGCCCAATCTCGGAGGATCAGCCCCAGCATTTT
TRBV18	NA	TRBJ1-5	NA	CASSLAGKTSNQPQHF	TGTGCCAGCTCACTTGCGGGGAAAACTAGCAATCAGCCCCAGCATTTT
TRBV15	NA	TRBJ2-2	NA	CATSRDRGAGGELFF	TGTGCCACCAGCAGAGATCGCGGGGCGGGTGGGGAGCTGTTTTTT
TRBV5-1	NA	TRBJ2-7	TRBD1	CASSLEVMGTGFHEQYF	TGCGCCAGCAGCTTGGAAGTCATGGGGACAGGGTTCCACGAGCAGTACTTC
TRBV7-2	few	TRBJ1-1	NA	CASSPSARKSAAFF	TGTGCCAGCAGCCCATCGGCCAGGAAGTCTGCAGCTTTCTTT
TRBV28	NA	TRBJ1-2	TRBD1	CASSSGGGYGYTF	TGTGCCAGCAGCTCAGGGGGCGGCTATGGCTACACCTTC
TRBV3-1/TRBV3-2	NA	TRBJ2-3	TRBD2	CASSQEKRRGGEDTQYF	TGTGCCAGCAGCCAAGAGAAAAGGCGGGGGGGCGAAGATACGCAGTATTTT
TRBV24-1	NA	TRBJ2-1	NA	CATSGAGSYNEQFF	TGTGCCACCAGTGGGGCAGGCTCCTACAATGAGCAGTTCTTC
TRBV12-3/TRBV12-4	NA	TRBJ1-1	NA	CASSLSDTEAFF	TGTGCCAGCAGTTTGTCTGACACTGAAGCTTTCTTT
TRBV6-5	NA	TRBJ1-4	NA	CASSYRGMTNEKLFF	TGTGCCAGCAGTTACAGGGGCATGACTAATGAAAAACTGTTTTTT
TRBV30	NA	TRBJ1-3	NA	CAWSVGDLGANTIYF	TGTGCCTGGAGTGTGGGGGACTTAGGGGCCAACACCATATATTTT
TRBV7-6	NA	TRBJ2-7	NA	CASSHGGLRRYEQYF	TGTGCCAGCAGCCACGGGGGGCTCCGCCGATACGAGCAGTACTTC
TRBV6-2/TRBV6-3	NA	TRBJ2-7	TRBD1	CASSSTGGGGGEQYF	TGTGCCAGCAGCTCAACAGGGGGCGGAGGTGGCGAGCAGTACTTC
TRBV3-1/TRBV3-2	NA	TRBJ2-7	TRBD1	CASSPDRGRDEQYF	TGTGCCAGCAGCCCCGACAGGGGGCGAGACGAGCAGTACTTC